These 3 T cell receptor beta chains were all obtained from the same sample, sequenced in a study of T cells in Graves' hyperthyroidism and ophthalmopathy. From RNA transcripts, TCR beta CDR3 regions were amplified. During a first-round RT-PCR of the TCR CDR3, the HTBI primer set was used. TCRdb used MiXCR to reprocess the multiplex PCR reads, holding one entry per CDR3 protein. The repertoire includes about 690,000 distinct CDR3 sequences, approximately 15% of them detected once, and about a sixth sits in the top ten. Sequenced: blood. The source is a man aged 50 to 60 with Graves' hyperthyroidism.

This clonotype occurred many times. The chain employs TRBV6-1 and TRBJ2-2; D gene uncertain. CDR1 MNHNS and CDR2 SASEGT come from the germline V gene. The CDR3 has 13 amino acids. Trimming cost V 11 bases and J 1 base, with 11 bases left between them. The CDR3 reads CACLPGNTGELFF. Here the CDR3 DNA reads TGTGCCTGCCTGCCGGGGAACACCGGGGAGCTGTTTTTT.

V usage is TRBV30 and J usage is TRBJ2-1; TRBD1 aligns across 9 bases. In germline, CDR1 is GTSNPN, CDR2 SVGIG (reference sequence). The CDR3 loop spans 15 amino acids. V gave up 4 bases and J gave up 9 bases; unmatched junction bases: 13. The CDR3 loop is CAWITSGQGLVEQFF. DNA for the CDR3: TGTGCCTGGATAACGTCGGGACAGGGACTTGTTGAGCAGTTCTTC.

This clonotype was recorded once. The chain recombines TRBV12-3 or TRBV12-4 with TRBJ2-1; 8 bases align to TRBD2. J was trimmed by 12 bases and V by 3 bases; bases with no gene match: 1. CDR3 size: 11 residues. The CDR3 coding sequence is TGTGCCAGCAGTTTTCGGGGGGGGCAGTTCTTC. It yields the protein CASSFRGGQFF.